The next 23 T cell receptor beta chains were all read from a single sample in a study of T-cell memory formation after mild COVID-19. One entry per CDR3 protein, called by TCRdb with MiXCR from the 5' RACE reads. The sample records roughly 250,000 distinct CDR3 sequences, less than 20% being singletons. What was sequenced was PBMCs or a T cell subset sorted from them (not recorded which). All receptors derive from a man aged 18 to 29 who had mild COVID-19 (a few samples of this study predate the infection). Cell type and time point are not known.

In its sample, this clonotype was seen a few times. The chain employs TRBV5-6 and TRBJ1-2, with 8 bases that match TRBD1. The germline V gene has CDR1 SGHDT and CDR2 YYEEEE. This CDR3 has 14 amino acids. V lost 4 bases to trimming and J lost 7 bases; unmatched junction nucleotides: 9. The CDR3 region has the DNA TGTGCCAGCAGCCCAGACAGGGGAATCGGTGGCTACACCTTC. Translation gives CASSPDRGIGGYTF. Full variable domain (missing parts from reference TRBV5-6 and TRBJ1-2): DAGVTQSPTHLIKTRGQQVTLRCSPKSGHDTVSWYQQALGQGPQFIFQYYEEEERQRGNFPDRFSGHQFPNYSSELNVNALLLGDSALYLCASSPDRGIGGYTFGSGTRLTVV.

This clonotype was observed a handful of times. This sequence joins TRBV10-3 and TRBJ2-5; 10 positions agree with TRBD1. Germline CDR1 and CDR2: ENHRY and SYGVKD. This CDR3 contains 14 residues. Trimming took 4 bases from V and 4 from J; bases not matched to a gene: 3. The CDR3 DNA sequence: TGTGCCATCAGTGGAGGGACAGGGGTAGAGACCCAGTACTTC. Translated, it gives CAISGGTGVETQYF.

The chain employs TRBV4-2 and TRBJ2-5, with TRBD2 matching 10 bases. Germline CDR1 is LGHNA and CDR2 is YNFKEQ. With V trimmed by 4 bases and J by 1 base, 6 bases remained unmatched. CDR3 size: 16 residues. The DNA for the CDR3 is TGTGCCAGCAGCCCACTAGCGGGGTCAACCCAAGAGACCCAGTACTTC. It codes for CASSPLAGSTQETQYF.

Ten or more counts support this clonotype. The chain employs TRBV5-1 and TRBJ2-3, with D perhaps assigned TRBD1 or TRBD2 (5 bases each). The CDR3 totals 14 residues. The germline CDR1 and CDR2 sequences are SGHRS and YFSETQ. V gave up 5 bases and J gave up 0 bases, with 10 bases separating them. The CDR3 protein is CASRPGTSTDTQYF. CDR3 in DNA: TGCGCCAGCAGACCCGGGACCAGCACAGATACGCAGTATTTT.

This clonotype was recorded a few times. This chain links TRBV5-1 with TRBJ2-5; D may be TRBD2 (6 bases). V was clipped by 4 bases and J by 2 bases, with 18 bases between them. CDR3 length: 16 residues. Germline-derived CDR1 and CDR2 are SGHRS and YFSETQ. CDR3 protein: CASSDSYRGSQETQYF. The CDR3 nucleotides are TGCGCCAGCAGCGATTCCTACCGGGGGAGTCAAGAGACCCAGTACTTC.

As regards this clonotype: Relative to the germline gene, one junction end is altered; a read error may explain this. The chain uses TRBV7-2 and TRBJ1-1; no clear D. Per the germline V gene, CDR1 is SGHTA and CDR2 is FQGNSA. The length of the CDR3 is 13 residues. As DNA, the CDR3 is TGTGCCAGCAGCTTCCCGGGGAACACTGAAGCTCTCTTT. Translated, it gives CASSFPGNTEALF.

The chain employs TRBV6-1 and TRBJ1-2; D may be TRBD1 (5 bases). The CDR3 totals 13 residues. Germline V gene sequence: CDR1 MNHNS, CDR2 SASEGT. V was pared by 8 bases and J by 3 bases, with 13 bases between. CDR3 coding DNA: TGTGCCAGCGGGGCGGTGACGGACTATGGCTACACCTTC. Its translation is CASGAVTDYGYTF.

The V call is TRBV6-2 or TRBV6-3, the J call TRBJ2-5; 8 bases fit TRBD1. CDR3 size: 18 residues. Trimming at V came to 5 bases and at J to 3 bases, leaving 17 bases not matched to a gene. CDR1 MNHEY and CDR2 SVGEGT come from the germline V gene. The CDR3 DNA follows: TGTGCCAGCAGTAAACCGATTCGCCGGGACAGGCCCGAAGAGACCCAGTACTTC. This sequence encodes CASSKPIRRDRPEETQYF.

This clonotype appeared once. The chain's CDR3 is CATTGRFTDTQYF. CDR3 sequence (DNA): TGTGCCACCACCGGGCGGTTCACAGATACGCAGTATTTT. This rearrangement joins TRBV18 to TRBJ2-3; D ambiguous. Deletions cut 10 bases from V and 2 bases from J, with 13 bases between. CDR3 size: 13 residues. Germline CDR1 KGHSH, CDR2 LQKENI. Variable domain in full (rest from reference TRBV18 and TRBJ2-3): NAGVMQNPRHLVRRRGQEARLRCSPMKGHSHVYWYRQLPEEGLKFMVYLQKENIIDESGMPKERFSAEFPKEGPSILRIQQVVRGDSAAYFCATTGRFTDTQYFGPGTRLTVL.

This clonotype was observed a few times. The chain carries TRBV7-2 and TRBJ1-3; D is perhaps TRBD1 (5 bases). The CDR3 spans 13 residues. The V end was cut by 3 bases, the J end by 11 bases, with 14 bases between. CDR1 SGHTA and CDR2 FQGNSA come from the germline V gene. In DNA, the CDR3 is TGTGCCAGCAGCTTTTCGGGGGTTAGGTCCATATATTTT. This translates into CASSFSGVRSIYF.

This rearrangement joins TRBV12-3 or TRBV12-4 to TRBJ2-7; no clear D. With 1 base removed from V and 9 bases from J, the gap between germline ends came to 13 bases. The CDR3 is 13 amino acids. CDR3 amino acids: CASSLGLADGQYV. The CDR3 coding sequence is TGTGCCAGCAGTTTAGGGTTGGCGGACGGGCAGTACGTC.

The V and J genes are TRBV5-1 and TRBJ2-7; possible D gene TRBD2, 5 bases. The CDR3 contains 14 residues. Trimming cost V 4 bases and J 0 bases, with 11 bases left between them. Germline lookup yields CDR1 SGHRS and CDR2 YFSETQ. CDR3 sequence: CASSADSNSYEQYV. The CDR3 bases are TGCGCCAGCAGCGCGGACTCTAACTCCTACGAGCAGTACGTC.

In this sample, this clonotype turned up a few times. The gene calls are TRBV12-3 or TRBV12-4 and TRBJ1-5, with 7 bases aligning to TRBD1. V lost 4 bases to trimming and J lost 7 bases; unmatched junction nucleotides: 10. The CDR3 is 15 amino acids. The CDR3 spells CASSSRQGRDQPQHF. The CDR3 DNA reads as TGTGCCAGCAGTTCCCGACAGGGTCGGGACCAGCCCCAGCATTTT.

V is TRBV5-1 and J is TRBJ2-6; TRBD1 agrees at 8 bases. Germline CDR1 and CDR2: SGHRS and YFSETQ. The V gene end was trimmed by 5 bases and the J gene end by 4 bases; junction bases not matched to a gene: 5. The CDR3 length is 15 residues. CDR3 coding DNA: TGCGCCAGCAGTGCAGGGGGCTTCGGGGCCAACGTCCTGACTTTC. Protein: CASSAGGFGANVLTF.

This clonotype has only a few counts. The chain employs TRBV7-9 and TRBJ1-2; no definite D call. The CDR3 contains 13 residues. Germline values: CDR1 SEHNR, CDR2 FQNEAQ (reference sequence). V lost 6 bases and J 6 bases, leaving 14 bases between the germline ends. The CDR3 loop is CASRSGWEDGYTF. CDR3 nucleotide sequence: TGTGCCAGCAGGTCCGGGTGGGAAGATGGCTACACCTTC.

This clonotype has just a few counts. V is TRBV29-1 and J is TRBJ1-5; no firm D call. Trimming shortened V by 7 bases and J by 0 bases, and 7 bases separated the two germline ends. This CDR3 region has 12 residues. Germline CDR1 and CDR2: SQVTM and ANQGSEA. The CDR3 DNA reads TGCAGCGCCGACTATAGCAATCAGCCCCAGCATTTT. As protein: CSADYSNQPQHF.

The gene calls are TRBV6-2 or TRBV6-3 and TRBJ1-5; D is ambiguous. This CDR3 has 13 amino acids. From germline, CDR1 is MNHEY and CDR2 SVGEGT. Trimming removed 4 bases from V and 1 base from J, with 5 bases in between. The CDR3 is CASSSRSNQPQHF. CDR3 nucleotides: TGTGCCAGCAGTTCGCGGAGCAATCAGCCCCAGCATTTT.

This clonotype was observed a few times. The chain employs TRBV20-1 and TRBJ2-5; perhaps TRBD1 as D (7 bases). V lost 5 bases and J lost 0, with 13 bases in between. The CDR3 consists of 14 residues. Germline CDR1 DFQATT, CDR2 SNEGSKA (reference sequence). Here the CDR3 DNA reads TGCAGTGCTGGAGGGGACAGCTACCAAGAGACCCAGTACTTC. This codes for CSAGGDSYQETQYF.

The chain couples TRBV7-2 to TRBJ2-5; 7 bases align to TRBD2. V dropped 7 bases and J dropped 7; count of bases not matched to a gene: 3. Germline V gene sequence: CDR1 SGHTA, CDR2 FQGNSA. The length of the CDR3 is 11 residues. This CDR3 is CASTWGGTQYF. The CDR3, as DNA: TGTGCCAGCACCTGGGGGGGGACCCAGTACTTC.

This clonotype was seen more than once but under ten times. The chain employs TRBV5-5 and TRBJ1-2; 10 nucleotides agree with TRBD1. The CDR3 runs 13 residues. The J segment lost 8 bases and the V segment lost 4 bases, leaving 5 bases of the junction unmatched. Germline CDR1 and CDR2: SGHKS and YYEKEE (reference sequence). CDR3 bases: TGTGCCAGCAGCCTAGGGACAGGGGAAGGCTACACCTTC. This gives the protein CASSLGTGEGYTF.

This clonotype was seen at least ten times. This chain connects TRBV29-1 to TRBJ1-1, with D tentatively TRBD1 (5 bases). Germline V gene lookup returns CDR1 SQVTM and CDR2 ANQGSEA. Trimming removed 6 bases from V and 0 bases from J, with 17 bases in between. This CDR3 region has 15 residues. As DNA, the CDR3 is TGCAGCGTCTCCTCAGGGTGGGGCATGAACACTGAAGCTTTCTTT. It codes for CSVSSGWGMNTEAFF. Supplemented by reference TRBV29-1 and TRBJ1-1, the full variable domain reads SAVISQKPSRDICQRGTSLTIQCQVDSQVTMMFWYRQQPGQSLTLIATANQGSEATYESGFVIDKFPISRPNLTFSTLTVSNMSPEDSSIYLCSVSSGWGMNTEAFFGQGTRLTVV.

In this sample, this clonotype turned up a few times. This chain links TRBV10-1 with TRBJ1-3; a possible D gene is TRBD1 (6 bases). The CDR3 runs to 16 residues. Deletions cut 3 bases from V and 4 bases from J, with 16 bases between. Germline V CDR1 and CDR2: WNHNN, SYGVQD (reference sequence). CDR3 sequence (DNA): TGCGCCAGCAGTGATGGATCGGGGGGCTCAGGAAACACCATATATTTT. Translation: CASSDGSGGSGNTIYF.

V is TRBV2 and J is TRBJ2-2; no firm D call. The CDR3 is 14 residues long. The ends were cut back, 1 base at V and 6 bases at J, with 9 bases in the middle. The germline V gene has CDR1 SNHLY and CDR2 FYNNEI. The CDR3 sequence is CASSEVSRSGELFF. The DNA of the CDR3 is TGTGCCAGCAGTGAAGTTTCTCGGTCCGGGGAGCTGTTTTTT.